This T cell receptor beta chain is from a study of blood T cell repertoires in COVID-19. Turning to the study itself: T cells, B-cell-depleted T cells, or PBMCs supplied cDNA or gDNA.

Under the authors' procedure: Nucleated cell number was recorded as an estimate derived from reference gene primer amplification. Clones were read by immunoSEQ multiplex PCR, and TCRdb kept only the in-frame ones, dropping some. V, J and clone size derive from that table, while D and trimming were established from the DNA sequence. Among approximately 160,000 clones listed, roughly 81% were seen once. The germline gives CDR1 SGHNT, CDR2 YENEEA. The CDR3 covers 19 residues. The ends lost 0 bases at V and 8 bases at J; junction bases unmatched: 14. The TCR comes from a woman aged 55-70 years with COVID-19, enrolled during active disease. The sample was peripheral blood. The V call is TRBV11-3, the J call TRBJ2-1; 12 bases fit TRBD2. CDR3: CASSLERTDPSGRAYEQFF. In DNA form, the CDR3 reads TGTGCCAGCAGCTTAGAACGGACCGACCCTAGCGGGAGGGCCTATGAGCAGTTCTTC. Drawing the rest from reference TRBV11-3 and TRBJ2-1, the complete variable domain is EAGVVQSPRYKIIEKKQPVAFWCNPISGHNTLYWYLQNLGQGPELLIRYENEEAVDDSQLPKDRFSAERLKGVDSTLKIQPAELGDSAVYLCASSLERTDPSGRAYEQFFGPGTRLTVL.